Following are 27 T cell receptor beta chains from one sample sequenced in a study of CD8 T cells in ankylosing spondylitis. For these receptors, no antigen is known. TCRdb analysed the 5' RACE reads with MiXCR anew, one entry per CDR3 protein. Here the sample spans about 840,000 distinct CDR3 sequences, about 11% being singletons. Whole-study findings and limits: There was a TCR beta motif, made of roughly eight highly homologous variants, that appeared characteristic of ankylosing spondylitis blood.

Sequencing used blood, either unsorted or a sorted T cell fraction (not recorded which). The receptors stem from a male donor with ankylosing spondylitis.

The chain joins TRBV29-1 to TRBJ1-1; D is ambiguous. This CDR3 is 14 amino acids long. Per the germline V gene, CDR1 is SQVTM and CDR2 is ANQGSEA. V lost 3 bases to trimming and J lost 0 bases, with 11 bases between them. Written as DNA, the CDR3 is TGCAGCGTTGAGGGCAGCCACATGAACACTGAAGCTTTCTTT. Translating it yields CSVEGSHMNTEAFF. The full variable domain, in which reference TRBV29-1 and TRBJ1-1 provide the parts outside the CDR3, is SAVISQKPSRDICQRGTSLTIQCQVDSQVTMMFWYRQQPGQSLTLIATANQGSEATYESGFVIDKFPISRPNLTFSTLTVSNMSPEDSSIYLCSVEGSHMNTEAFFGQGTRLTVV.

V gene TRBV20-1 combines with J gene TRBJ2-7, with D maybe TRBD2 (6 bases). The CDR3 totals 13 residues. The V gene lost 5 bases and the J gene lost 4 bases, with 15 bases spanning the gap. CDR1 is DFQATT and CDR2 is SNEGSKA in the germline V gene (reference sequence). In DNA form, the CDR3 reads TGCAGTGCTGGGACTCGCCTTATGTACGAGCAGTACTTC. Protein: CSAGTRLMYEQYF.

In this sample, this clonotype turned up many times. The rearrangement joins TRBV5-5 to TRBJ2-7; tentatively, D is TRBD2 (6 bases). The V end lost 4 bases, the J end lost 0 bases, and 20 bases lay between the germline ends. The germline V gene has CDR1 SGHKS and CDR2 YYEKEE (reference sequence). This CDR3 has 17 residues. This CDR3 is CASSKTLATDHSYEQYF. The CDR3 region has the DNA TGTGCCAGCAGCAAAACCCTAGCGACAGATCACTCCTACGAGCAGTACTTC. Together with reference TRBV5-5 and TRBJ2-7, the CDR3 gives the full variable domain: DAGVTQSPTHLIKTRGQQVTLRCSPISGHKSVSWYQQVLGQGPQFIFQYYEKEERGRGNFPDRFSARQFPNYSSELNVNALLLGDSALYLCASSKTLATDHSYEQYFGPGTRLTVT.

This clonotype was seen a handful of times. The rearrangement uses TRBV20-1 and TRBJ1-5; D unresolved. The CDR3 extends over 15 amino acids. Germline V gives CDR1 DFQATT, CDR2 SNEGSKA (reference sequence). Trimming pared 1 base from V and 9 bases from J, leaving 19 bases between. CDR3 bases: TGCAGTGCTAGAGCAATATCGGGCAGCCTTCGGCCCCAGCATTTT. Translating gives CSARAISGSLRPQHF.

At least ten counts were recorded for this clonotype. Here the CDR3 reads CSATPSPTETQYF. DNA for the CDR3: TGCAGTGCTACCCCGAGCCCTACAGAGACCCAGTACTTC. The chain carries TRBV20-1 and TRBJ2-5; D call uncertain. The CDR3 runs 13 residues. The germline gives CDR1 DFQATT, CDR2 SNEGSKA (reference sequence). V was clipped by 4 bases and J by 4 bases, with 13 bases between them.

This clonotype has a single count. V usage is TRBV6-1 and J usage is TRBJ2-5; 7 positions agree with TRBD1. Trimming removed 4 bases from V and 3 bases from J; junction bases left unmatched: 5. Germline V gene sequence: CDR1 MNHNS, CDR2 SASEGT. The CDR3 extends over 14 amino acids. CDR3 region: CASSGQGDEETQYF. The CDR3 bases are TGTGCCAGCAGTGGCCAGGGGGACGAAGAGACCCAGTACTTC.

The sample holds a few counts of this clonotype. The chain joins TRBV20-1 to TRBJ1-5; no reliable D call. From germline, CDR1 is DFQATT and CDR2 SNEGSKA (reference sequence). The V and J ends lost 3 bases and 4 bases respectively, with 10 bases between them. This CDR3 is built from 13 residues. The CDR3 DNA sequence: TGCAGTGCTAGTCCGGCGGTTAATCAGCCCCAGCATTTT. Translating gives CSASPAVNQPQHF.

This clonotype was recorded at least ten times. This chain joins TRBV12-3 or TRBV12-4 and TRBJ2-1, with TRBD2 matching over 7 bases. Trimming cost V 6 bases and J 9 bases; bases outside gene matches: 8. The CDR3 has 13 residues. The CDR3 here is CASSPGRGREQFF. The CDR3 bases are TGTGCCAGCAGCCCTGGGAGGGGCCGTGAGCAGTTCTTC.

The table lists this clonotype with a few counts. The rearrangement joins TRBV20-1 to TRBJ2-1; 7 bases are shared with TRBD1. Germline CDR1 reads DFQATT; CDR2 reads SNEGSKA (reference sequence). This CDR3 region has 16 residues. Trimming removed 2 bases from V and 2 bases from J; junction bases left unmatched: 9. This CDR3 is CSARPGDRVAYNEQFF. CDR3 nucleotide sequence: TGCAGTGCTAGACCTGGAGACAGGGTGGCCTACAATGAGCAGTTCTTC.

The V and J genes are TRBV5-1 and TRBJ1-1; D unclear. The CDR3 is 14 amino acids. Trimming pared 0 bases from V and 0 bases from J, leaving 6 bases between. Germline V gene lookup returns CDR1 SGHRS and CDR2 YFSETQ. CDR3 DNA: TGCGCCAGCAGCTTGGATTGGTTGAACACTGAAGCTTTCTTT. It is translated as CASSLDWLNTEAFF.

The genes are TRBV2 and TRBJ2-2, with 7 bases matching TRBD1. Germline values: CDR1 SNHLY, CDR2 FYNNEI. This CDR3 has 14 amino acids. The V gene end was trimmed by 6 bases and the J gene end by 5 bases; junction bases not matched to a gene: 6. The CDR3 DNA reads as TGTGCCAGCAGGGACAGGTCTTTTACCGGGGAGCTGTTTTTT. This gives the protein CASRDRSFTGELFF.

This chain connects TRBV7-2 to TRBJ1-4; tentative D call: TRBD1 (5 bases). Trimming removed 5 bases from V and 4 bases from J, with 14 bases in between. Germline CDR1 SGHTA, CDR2 FQGNSA. This CDR3 has 15 amino acids. CDR3: CASSPQVGGNEKLFF. The CDR3 nucleotides are TGTGCCAGCAGCCCGCAGGTTGGGGGTAATGAAAAACTGTTTTTT.

This clonotype was recorded many times. The V and J genes are TRBV12-3 or TRBV12-4 and TRBJ2-1; D is unclear. The CDR3 spans 11 residues. V lost 5 bases, J lost 14 bases, and 13 bases lay in between. The CDR3 coding sequence is TGTGCCAGCAGTACCTATCGAATCGAGTTCTTC. Residues: CASSTYRIEFF.

This clonotype has a count of ten or more. The chain recombines TRBV2 with TRBJ2-7; 9 bases map to TRBD1. V was clipped by 6 bases and J by 5 bases; unmatched bases: 2. CDR1 and CDR2 from the germline V gene are SNHLY and FYNNEI. The CDR3 covers 12 residues. The CDR3, as DNA: TGTGCCAGCAGAGACAGGGGGAACGAGCAGTACTTC. This encodes CASRDRGNEQYF.

This clonotype has a handful of counts. CDR3 DNA sequence: TGTGCCAGCAGCGAGGGTAGTGGCACCGGGGAGCTGTTTTTT. It codes for CASSEGSGTGELFF. This chain connects TRBV9 to TRBJ2-2; D not resolved. V was trimmed by 3 bases and J by 4 bases, leaving 10 bases between them. CDR3 length equals 14 residues. The germline V gene encodes CDR1 SGDLS and CDR2 YYNGEE.

A few counts support this clonotype. The chain recombines TRBV24-1 with TRBJ1-2; the D is unclear. Between the trimmed V and J ends, which lost 2 bases and 6 bases, there was a span of 3 bases. The CDR3 covers 11 residues. Germline CDR1 KGHDR, CDR2 SFDVKD. DNA for the CDR3: TGTGCCACCAGTGATTGGAATGGCTACACCTTC. It is translated as CATSDWNGYTF.

The chain links TRBV20-1 to TRBJ1-1, with TRBD1 as a possible D gene (5 bases). The V gene lost 0 bases and the J gene lost 5 bases, with 16 bases spanning the gap. The germline V gene encodes CDR1 DFQATT and CDR2 SNEGSKA (reference sequence). The CDR3 runs to 15 residues. CDR3 amino acids: CSARESWWGLTEAFF. CDR3 DNA: TGCAGTGCTAGAGAGTCCTGGTGGGGACTGACTGAAGCTTTCTTT.

This clonotype appeared many times. This chain links TRBV12-3 or TRBV12-4 with TRBJ2-1, with TRBD1 as a possible D gene (5 bases). The CDR3 extends over 14 amino acids. Trimming took 1 base from V and 12 from J, leaving 16 bases between them. CDR3 coding DNA: TGTGCCAGCAGTTTAGAGTTACAGGTCAAGCTGCAGTTCTTC. Amino acid sequence: CASSLELQVKLQFF.

In its sample, this clonotype was seen a few times. V is TRBV4-3 and J is TRBJ1-2; perhaps TRBD1 as D (5 bases). Germline CDR1 is LGHNA and CDR2 is YSLEER. V lost 4 bases and J 4 bases, leaving 16 bases between the germline ends. This CDR3 has 15 residues. The CDR3: CASSPTRRGGYGYTF. CDR3 DNA sequence: TGCGCCAGCAGCCCGACTCGGCGGGGGGGCTATGGCTACACCTTC.

The chain is built from TRBV20-1 and TRBJ1-2; D not certain. The CDR3 has 12 amino acids. Germline loops: CDR1 DFQATT, CDR2 SNEGSKA (reference sequence). V was pared by 5 bases and J by 2 bases, with 9 bases between. CDR3 DNA: TGCAGTGCTGTGGACGTCAACTATGGCTACACCTTC. Protein: CSAVDVNYGYTF.

This clonotype was seen a few times. The chain carries TRBV12-3 or TRBV12-4 and TRBJ2-2, with TRBD2 matching over 7 bases. J was trimmed by 2 bases and V by 7 bases; bases with no gene match: 7. CDR3 length: 15 residues. The CDR3 is CASTPRDYNTGELFF. For the CDR3, the DNA is TGTGCCAGCACCCCCCGGGACTACAACACCGGGGAGCTGTTTTTT.

There are many counts of this clonotype. V is TRBV7-2 and J is TRBJ1-2; perhaps TRBD1 as D (5 bases). Trimming pared 3 bases from V and 3 bases from J, leaving 11 bases between. The CDR3 length is 14 residues. Germline V gene data show CDR1 as SGHTA and CDR2 as FQGNSA. The DNA for the CDR3 is TGTGCCAGCAGCTTGGGGACTGACTACTATGGCTACACCTTC. It encodes CASSLGTDYYGYTF.

The V and J genes are TRBV6-2 or TRBV6-3 and TRBJ2-7; 9 positions agree with TRBD2. With 2 bases clipped from V and 4 bases from J, the junction kept 6 bases outside the gene matches. The CDR3 is 15 amino acids. Germline CDR1 reads MNHEY; CDR2 reads SVGEGT. This CDR3 is CASSYPGLAKYEQYF. The DNA for the CDR3 is TGTGCCAGCAGTTACCCGGGACTAGCAAAGTACGAGCAGTACTTC.

This clonotype has just a few counts. A much larger clonotype is one base distant, so this may be a read error. The chain employs TRBV5-6 and TRBJ1-2; 7 positions agree with TRBD1. V gave up 4 bases and J gave up 4 bases; unmatched junction bases: 4. The CDR3 is made up of 13 amino acids. In germline, CDR1 is SGHDT, CDR2 YYEEEE. As DNA, the CDR3 is TGTGCCAGCAGCCACCGGGACAGCTATGGCTACACCTTC. This sequence encodes CASSHRDSYGYTF.

The V and J genes are TRBV20-1 and TRBJ1-5, with 8 nucleotides matching TRBD1. Germline lookup yields CDR1 DFQATT and CDR2 SNEGSKA (reference sequence). V trimming: 3 bases; J trimming: 4 bases; junction bases outside the gene matches: 5. The CDR3 is 14 amino acids. The CDR3 region is CSASPRTGNQPQHF. DNA for the CDR3: TGCAGTGCTAGTCCCCGGACAGGGAATCAGCCCCAGCATTTT.

The V call is TRBV5-1, the J call TRBJ1-3, with 9 bases that match TRBD1. CDR1 and CDR2 (germline): SGHRS, YFSETQ. V was pared by 2 bases and J by 4 bases, with 4 bases of the junction left unmatched. This CDR3 is 15 amino acids long. The CDR3 nucleotides are TGCGCCAGCAGCTTCGCACAGGGGGCGGGAAACACCATATATTTT. This gives the protein CASSFAQGAGNTIYF. The full variable domain, in which reference TRBV5-1 and TRBJ1-3 provide the parts outside the CDR3, is KAGVTQTPRYLIKTRGQQVTLSCSPISGHRSVSWYQQTPGQGLQFLFEYFSETQRNKGNFPGRFSGRQFSNSRSEMNVSTLELGDSALYLCASSFAQGAGNTIYFGEGSWLTVV.

This clonotype was seen ten or more times. The chain recombines TRBV5-1 with TRBJ2-1; weak D call: TRBD2 (5 bases). V was pared by 5 bases and J by 8 bases, with 17 bases between. In germline, CDR1 is SGHRS, CDR2 YFSETQ. The CDR3 is 14 amino acids. The CDR3, as DNA: TGCGCCAGCAGTAAATCGGGCTTCGGGGATGAGCAGTTCTTC. Residues: CASSKSGFGDEQFF.